This T cell receptor beta chain was retrieved from a study of shared clonotypes between healthy human individuals (dated by TCRdb to about 2020). Some background on the complete study: A few men and a couple of women, aged 18 to 49 years, made up the cohort. Per donor, three plates each were used for CD4 naive and CD4 memory, two for CD8 naive, and one for CD8 memory. The study deeply sequenced blood TCR repertoires of about 5 healthy adults to estimate repertoire size and the extent of clonotype sharing between individuals. Different laboratories and diverse techniques were used to prepare libraries and sequence TCR repertoires, to increase sequencing depth and limit assay-specific biases. Leukapheresis yielded between about 0.9 and 8.9 billion PBMCs per donor. Overall study outcomes, separate from this receptor: Pairwise subsampling led to the expectation that sequencing depth would affect the degree of clonotype sharing among donors. Larger estimated clonotype richness was generally found for naive subsets than for memory subsets. Higher generation probabilities were observed for clonotypes shared by all four sorted-subset donors than for non-shared clonotypes. Sampling was restricted to blood, and TCR repertoires in tissues likely differ from the TCR repertoires found in blood. About 5% of naive CD4, around 3.6% of naive CD8, 2.3% of memory CD4, and roughly 0.4% of memory CD8 clonotypes were shared across several donors. The small number of donors limited the genetic and exposure-history diversity represented. Even with the large sequencing depth, rarefaction of the sorted-subset datasets indicated that sequencing was incomplete.

TCR CDR3 regions were amplified from genomic DNA by multiplex PCR using the deep immunoSEQ assay. For each cell subset, the extracted genomic DNA was distributed evenly across all wells of several immunoSEQ 96-well plates, and each plate served as one replicate. For sorted subsets, 150 to 200 ng genomic DNA, equal to 30,000 or so T cell genomes, was loaded into each replicate PCR. Purified libraries were quantified with a Qubit 3.0 fluorometer, sized on a Bioanalyzer 2100, and re-quantified with the KAPA Library Quantification kit. Every immunoSEQ 96-well plate was sequenced on a separate single-read 150-cycle Illumina NextSeq 550 flow cell. The original pipeline was this. Because the immunoSEQ output held only junctional sequences and lacked quality scores, the filtering could not match the filtering applied to full-length reads. Sequences were annotated with PyIR, a Python wrapper for IgBLAST v1.9, using IMGT germline references to assign V/J genes and CDR3. Reads with weak V/J assignments (E-value above 1e-6), missing CDR3, stop codons, out-of-frame junctions, or ambiguous translated residues were removed. V3J clonotypes were defined as sequences sharing an identical inferred V gene, J gene, and CDR3 amino acid sequence. To compute the percentage overlap between repertoires, the number of shared unique clonotypes was divided by the size of the smaller repertoire. Richness of each repertoire was evaluated using RTK rarefaction, the Chao1 estimator, and Recon v2.1 estimates of unobserved clonotypes. Generation probabilities for all TCRbeta clonotypes obtained by the gDNA method from a handful of donors were computed using OLGA. Imported from immuneACCESS, the table was reduced by TCRdb to in-frame sequences with V and J called. These copies leave out some clones; in studies compared against another copy, an unresolved V gene accounts for under half, and the cause of the remainder is not known. V and J calls and clone size come straight from that table; D and trimming were deduced from the DNA. For this sample there are some 200,000 clones; 60% to 75% appear just once. Clones ranked in the top ten supply 8% to 13% of the sample.

The CDR3 runs 13 residues from the cysteine to the phenylalanine. Only CDR3 DNA is held: 39 bases, read in frame from base 1. Trimming removed 1 base from V and 1 base from J, leaving 4 bases between the germline ends. The CDR1 and CDR2 encoded by the germline V gene are KGHSH and LQKENI. Healthy HIV-negative adults with no recently reported acute infections or vaccinations were included as donors. Only Caucasian adults living in Nashville, Tennessee, USA were represented among the donors. CD4+ T cells were enriched by magnetic negative selection; naive cells were then positively selected on CD45RA, and the negative fraction formed the memory subset. Blood was collected by leukapheresis, and PBMCs were isolated by Ficoll-Histopaque density gradient centrifugation and then cryopreserved in liquid nitrogen vapor phase. Analytical flow cytometry was used to check the purity and quantity of every magnetically sorted T cell population. Each sorted fraction had its genomic DNA isolated and then quantified by UV absorbance on a Nanodrop 2000c.

Turning to this clone: Its cognate antigen has yet to be identified. Qualities for individual bases were not recorded, and no much larger clone is one base off.

The rearrangement combines TRBV18 with TRBJ2-5; the D segment cannot be called with confidence. The receptor was isolated from a man younger than 40 in good health. Source material: memory CD4+ T cells sorted from blood. Read against the paper, the sample's cell subset or site label means: CD45RA-negative fraction. Here is the DNA: TGTGCCAGCTCACCACTTCCCCAAGAGACCCAGTACTTC. The resulting protein is CASSPLPQETQYF.